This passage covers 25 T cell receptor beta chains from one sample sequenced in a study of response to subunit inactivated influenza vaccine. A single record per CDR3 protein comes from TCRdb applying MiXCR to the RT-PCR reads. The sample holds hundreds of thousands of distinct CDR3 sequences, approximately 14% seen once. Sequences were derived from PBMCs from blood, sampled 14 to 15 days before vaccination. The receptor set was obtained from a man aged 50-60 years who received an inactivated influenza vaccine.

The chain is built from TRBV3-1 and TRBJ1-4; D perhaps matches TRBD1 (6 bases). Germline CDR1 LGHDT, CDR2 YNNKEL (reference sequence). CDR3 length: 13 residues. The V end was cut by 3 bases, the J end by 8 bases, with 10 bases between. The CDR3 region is CASSHGTLEKLFF. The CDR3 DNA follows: TGTGCCAGCAGCCATGGGACATTGGAAAAACTGTTTTTT.

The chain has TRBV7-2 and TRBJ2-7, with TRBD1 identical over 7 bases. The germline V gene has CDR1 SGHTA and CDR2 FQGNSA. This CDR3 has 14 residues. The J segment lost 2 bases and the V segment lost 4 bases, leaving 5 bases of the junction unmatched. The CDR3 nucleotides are TGTGCCAGCAGCTCGGACAGGAAAACCTACGAGCAGTACTTC. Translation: CASSSDRKTYEQYF.

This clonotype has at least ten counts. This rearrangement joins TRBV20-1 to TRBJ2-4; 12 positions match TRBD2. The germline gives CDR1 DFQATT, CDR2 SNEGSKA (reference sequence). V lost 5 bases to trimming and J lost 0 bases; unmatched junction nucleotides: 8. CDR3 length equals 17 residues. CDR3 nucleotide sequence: TGCAGTGCTCCCCTAGCGGGAGGGCTTCTAGCCAAAAACATTCAGTACTTC. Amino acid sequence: CSAPLAGGLLAKNIQYF.

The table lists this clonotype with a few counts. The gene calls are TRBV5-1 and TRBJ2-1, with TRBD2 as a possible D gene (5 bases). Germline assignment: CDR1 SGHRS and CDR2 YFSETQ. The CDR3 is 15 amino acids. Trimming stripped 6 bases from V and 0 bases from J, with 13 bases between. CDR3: CASTERISSYNEQFF. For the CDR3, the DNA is TGCGCCAGCACCGAGCGGATCAGCTCCTACAATGAGCAGTTCTTC. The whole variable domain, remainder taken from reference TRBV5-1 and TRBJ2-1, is KAGVTQTPRYLIKTRGQQVTLSCSPISGHRSVSWYQQTPGQGLQFLFEYFSETQRNKGNFPGRFSGRQFSNSRSEMNVSTLELGDSALYLCASTERISSYNEQFFGPGTRLTVL.

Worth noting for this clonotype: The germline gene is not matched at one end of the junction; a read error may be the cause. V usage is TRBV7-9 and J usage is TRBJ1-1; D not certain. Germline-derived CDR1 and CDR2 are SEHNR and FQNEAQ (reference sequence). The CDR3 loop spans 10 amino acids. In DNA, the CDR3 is TGTGCCAGCACCCTCACTGAAGTTTTCTTT. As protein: CASTLTEVFF.

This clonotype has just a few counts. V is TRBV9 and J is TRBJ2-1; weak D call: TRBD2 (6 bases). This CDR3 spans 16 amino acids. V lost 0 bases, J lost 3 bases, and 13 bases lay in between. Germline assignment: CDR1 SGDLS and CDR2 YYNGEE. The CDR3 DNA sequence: TGTGCCAGCAGCGTAGAGGGAACGGGACTCTACAATGAGCAGTTCTTC. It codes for CASSVEGTGLYNEQFF.

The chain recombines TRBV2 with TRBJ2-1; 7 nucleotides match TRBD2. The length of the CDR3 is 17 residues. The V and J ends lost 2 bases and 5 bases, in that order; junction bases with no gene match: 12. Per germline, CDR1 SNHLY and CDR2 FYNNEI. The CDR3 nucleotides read TGTGCCAGCAGTGAAACCTGGGCGGGAGAGATTAACAATGAGCAGTTCTTC. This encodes CASSETWAGEINNEQFF.

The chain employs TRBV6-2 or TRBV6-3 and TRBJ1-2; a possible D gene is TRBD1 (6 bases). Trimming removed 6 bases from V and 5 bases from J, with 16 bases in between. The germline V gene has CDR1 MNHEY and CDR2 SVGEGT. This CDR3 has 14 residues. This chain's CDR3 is CASRIQGDGYGYTF. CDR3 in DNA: TGTGCCAGCAGAATACAGGGAGATGGTTATGGCTACACCTTC.

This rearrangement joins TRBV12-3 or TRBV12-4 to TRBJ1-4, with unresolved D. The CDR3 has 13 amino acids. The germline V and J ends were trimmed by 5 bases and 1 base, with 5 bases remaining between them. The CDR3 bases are TGTGCCAGCAGTCGGGGAACTAATGAAAAACTGTTTTTT. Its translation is CASSRGTNEKLFF.

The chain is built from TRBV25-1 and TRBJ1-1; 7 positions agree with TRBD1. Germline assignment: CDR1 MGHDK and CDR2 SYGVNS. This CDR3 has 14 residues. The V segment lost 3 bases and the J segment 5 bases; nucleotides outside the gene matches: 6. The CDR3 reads CASSDPGGGTEAFF. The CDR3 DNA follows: TGTGCCAGCAGTGACCCAGGGGGAGGGACTGAAGCTTTCTTT.

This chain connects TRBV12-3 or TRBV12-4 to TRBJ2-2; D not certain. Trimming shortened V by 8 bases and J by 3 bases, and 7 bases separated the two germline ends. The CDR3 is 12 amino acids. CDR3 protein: CASGVHTGELFF. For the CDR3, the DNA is TGTGCCAGCGGGGTCCACACCGGGGAGCTGTTTTTT.

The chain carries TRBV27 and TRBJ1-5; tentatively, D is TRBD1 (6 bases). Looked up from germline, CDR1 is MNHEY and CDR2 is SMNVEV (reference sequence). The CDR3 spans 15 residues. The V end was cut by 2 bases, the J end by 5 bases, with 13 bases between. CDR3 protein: CASSLTGTTYQPQHF. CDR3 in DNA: TGTGCCAGCAGTTTAACCGGGACAACTTATCAGCCCCAGCATTTT.

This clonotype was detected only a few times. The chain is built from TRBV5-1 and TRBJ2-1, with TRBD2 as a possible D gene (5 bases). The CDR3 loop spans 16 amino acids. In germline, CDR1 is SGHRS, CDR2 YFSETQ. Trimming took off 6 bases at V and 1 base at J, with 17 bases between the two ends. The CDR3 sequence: CASKPTGKLSYNEQFF. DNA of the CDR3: TGCGCCAGCAAGCCAACCGGGAAACTATCCTACAATGAGCAGTTCTTC.

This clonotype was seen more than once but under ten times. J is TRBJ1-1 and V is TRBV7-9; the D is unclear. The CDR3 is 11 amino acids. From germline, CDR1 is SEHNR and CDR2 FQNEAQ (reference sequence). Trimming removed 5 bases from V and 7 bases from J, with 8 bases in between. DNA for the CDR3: TGTGCCAGCAGCCCTAGATTTGAAGCTTTCTTT. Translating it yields CASSPRFEAFF. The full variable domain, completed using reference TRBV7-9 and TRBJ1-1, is DTGVSQNPRHKITKRGQNVTFRCDPISEHNRLYWYRQTLGQGPEFLTYFQNEAQLEKSRLLSDRFSAERPKGSFSTLEIQRTEQGDSAMYLCASSPRFEAFFGQGTRLTVV.

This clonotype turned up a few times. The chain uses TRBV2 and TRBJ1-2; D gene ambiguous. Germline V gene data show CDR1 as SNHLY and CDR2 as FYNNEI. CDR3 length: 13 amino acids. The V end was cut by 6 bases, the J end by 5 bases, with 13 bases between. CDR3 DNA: TGTGCCAGCAGGAAGGCGGACGGATATGGCTACACCTTC. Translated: CASRKADGYGYTF.

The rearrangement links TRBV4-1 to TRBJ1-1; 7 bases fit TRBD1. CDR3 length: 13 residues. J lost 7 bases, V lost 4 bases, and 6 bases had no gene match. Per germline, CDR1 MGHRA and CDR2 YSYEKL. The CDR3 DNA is TGCGCCAGCAGCCTGAACAGGGGAATTGAAGCTTTCTTT. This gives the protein CASSLNRGIEAFF.

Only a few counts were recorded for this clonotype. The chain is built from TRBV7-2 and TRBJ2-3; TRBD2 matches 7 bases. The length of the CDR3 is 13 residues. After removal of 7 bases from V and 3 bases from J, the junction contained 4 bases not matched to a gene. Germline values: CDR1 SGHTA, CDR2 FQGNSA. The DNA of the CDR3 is TGTGCCAGCATGGCAGCGGGGACAGATACGCAGTATTTT. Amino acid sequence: CASMAAGTDTQYF. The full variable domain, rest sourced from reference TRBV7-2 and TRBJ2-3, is GAGVSQSPSNKVTEKGKDVELRCDPISGHTALYWYRQSLGQGLEFLIYFQGNSAPDKSGLPSDRFSAERTGGSVSTLTIQRTQQEDSAVYLCASMAAGTDTQYFGPGTRLTVL.

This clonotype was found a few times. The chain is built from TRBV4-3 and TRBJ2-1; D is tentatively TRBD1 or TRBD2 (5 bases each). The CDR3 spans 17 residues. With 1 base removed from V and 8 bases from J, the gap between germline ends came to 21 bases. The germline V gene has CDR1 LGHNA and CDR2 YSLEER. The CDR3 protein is CASSQVVGTASFYEQFF. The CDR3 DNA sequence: TGCGCCAGCAGCCAAGTAGTCGGGACGGCAAGCTTCTATGAGCAGTTCTTC.

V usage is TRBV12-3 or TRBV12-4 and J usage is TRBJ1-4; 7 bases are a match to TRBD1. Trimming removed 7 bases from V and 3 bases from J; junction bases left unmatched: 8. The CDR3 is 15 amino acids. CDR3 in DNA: TGTGCCAGCAAAAGGGACAGACCTTCTAATGAAAAACTGTTTTTT. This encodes CASKRDRPSNEKLFF.

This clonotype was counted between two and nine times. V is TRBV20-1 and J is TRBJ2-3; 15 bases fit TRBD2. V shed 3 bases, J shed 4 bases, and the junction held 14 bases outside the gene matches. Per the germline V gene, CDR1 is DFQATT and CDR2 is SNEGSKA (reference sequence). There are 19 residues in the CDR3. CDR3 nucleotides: TGCAGTGCTAGGATTGACCCGGGACTAGCGGGAGGAGGGCCAGATACGCAGTATTTT. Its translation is CSARIDPGLAGGGPDTQYF.

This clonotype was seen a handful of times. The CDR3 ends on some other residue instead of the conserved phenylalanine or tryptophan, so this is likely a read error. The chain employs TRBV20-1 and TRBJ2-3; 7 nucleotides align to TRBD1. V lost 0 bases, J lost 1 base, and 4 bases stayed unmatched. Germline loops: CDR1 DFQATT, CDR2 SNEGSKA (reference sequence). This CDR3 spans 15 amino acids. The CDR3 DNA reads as TGCAGTGCTAGAGATCTCCAGGGGGGCACAGATACGCAGTATTTG. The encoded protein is CSARDLQGGTDTQYL.

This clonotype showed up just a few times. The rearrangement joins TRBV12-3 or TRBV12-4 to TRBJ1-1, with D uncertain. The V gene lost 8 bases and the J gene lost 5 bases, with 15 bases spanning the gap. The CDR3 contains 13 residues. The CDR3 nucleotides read TGTGCCAGCCGGGGTACGTCGCGTACTGAAGCTTTCTTT. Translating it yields CASRGTSRTEAFF.

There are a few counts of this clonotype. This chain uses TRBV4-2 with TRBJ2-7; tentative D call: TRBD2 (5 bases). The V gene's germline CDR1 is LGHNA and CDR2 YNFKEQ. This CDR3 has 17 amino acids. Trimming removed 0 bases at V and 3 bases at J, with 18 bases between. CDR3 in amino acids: CASSQDLIGPGSYEQYF. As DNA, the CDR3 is TGTGCCAGCAGCCAAGATTTAATTGGCCCGGGGAGCTACGAGCAGTACTTC.

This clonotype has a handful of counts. The CDR3 DNA is TGTGCCAGCAGCTCAAGACCGAGCTACGAGCAGTACTTC. Residues: CASSSRPSYEQYF. The V gene is TRBV11-2, the J gene TRBJ2-7; D gene unclear. V lost 4 bases and J lost 3, with 10 bases in between. The CDR3 contains 13 residues. Germline CDR1 and CDR2: SGHAT and FQNNGV.

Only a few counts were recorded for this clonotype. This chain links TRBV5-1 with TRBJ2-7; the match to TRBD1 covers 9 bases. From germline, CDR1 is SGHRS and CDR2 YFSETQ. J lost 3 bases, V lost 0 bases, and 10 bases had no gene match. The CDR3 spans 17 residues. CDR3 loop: CASSLVPNRGRRYEQYF. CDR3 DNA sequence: TGCGCCAGCAGCTTGGTCCCTAACAGGGGGCGACGCTACGAGCAGTACTTC.